These T cell receptor beta chains were read from a single sample in a study of shared clonotypes between healthy human individuals. TCRdb's table, derived via immunoSEQ multiplex PCR, lists solely in-frame clones and lacks some. The data contain roughly 1.4 million clones, around 98.5% of them seen just once; the ten biggest clones take up 0.36%. The sequenced material came from naive CD4+ T cells sorted from blood. Receptors were obtained from a man aged 25-45 years in good health. Each CDR3 is given with its conserved first and last residue. D genes are given only for firm matches. Expanded clones get a size class; other rows say once, few or many, or leave the size out.

J: TRBJ1-1; size: NA; V: TRBV11-3; D: NA; DNA: TGTGCCAGCAGCTTAGACAGGAATGAAGCTTTCTTT; CDR3: CASSLDRNEAFF
J: TRBJ2-3; size: NA; V: TRBV27; D: NA; DNA: TGTGCCAGCACTCCTTTGTACTACACAGATACGCAGTATTTT; CDR3: CASTPLYYTDTQYF
J: TRBJ2-3; size: NA; V: TRBV29-1; D: TRBD2; DNA: TGCAGCGTCGGCGGGGCTAGCGGATCCACAGATACGCAGTATTTT; CDR3: CSVGGASGSTDTQYF
J: TRBJ2-2; size: once; V: TRBV9; D: NA; DNA: TGTGCCAGCAGCGTATCTACAGGGCGGACCGGGGAGCTGTTTTTT; CDR3: CASSVSTGRTGELFF
J: TRBJ1-1; size: once; V: TRBV11-3; D: NA; DNA: TGTGCCAGGTTGACATGGAACACTGAAGCTTTCTTT; CDR3: CARLTWNTEAFF
J: TRBJ2-4; size: NA; V: TRBV20-1; D: NA; DNA: TGCAGTGCCGGACAGAACATTCAGTACTTC; CDR3: CSAGQNIQYF
J: TRBJ1-2; size: NA; V: TRBV19; D: TRBD1; DNA: TGTGCCAGTAGTATGGAAGGGACAGTCTATGGCTACACCTTC; CDR3: CASSMEGTVYGYTF
J: TRBJ2-7; size: NA; V: TRBV30; D: TRBD2; DNA: TGTGCCTGGAGTGTAGTCCGCCCTACCGCGAGGACTAGTCGAGTCTACGAGCAGTACTTC; CDR3: CAWSVVRPTARTSRVYEQYF
J: TRBJ2-3; size: NA; V: TRBV11-2; D: TRBD2; DNA: TGTGCCAGCAGGGTACTAGCGGGAGATACGCAGTATTTT; CDR3: CASRVLAGDTQYF
J: TRBJ2-6; size: NA; V: TRBV6-1; D: NA; DNA: TGTGCCAGCAGTCCCTTCTCATCTGGGGCCAACGTCCTGACTTTC; CDR3: CASSPFSSGANVLTF
J: TRBJ2-7; size: NA; V: TRBV5-1; D: NA; DNA: TGCGCCAGCAGCTTGGTGGAGGGGGGCTCCTACGAGCAGTACTTC; CDR3: CASSLVEGGSYEQYF
J: TRBJ2-1; size: NA; V: TRBV19; D: TRBD2; DNA: TGTGCCAGTAGTATCGCTCCCCCCGTGACTAGCGGAAACAATGAGCAGTTCTTC; CDR3: CASSIAPPVTSGNNEQFF
J: TRBJ1-3; size: NA; V: TRBV18; D: NA; DNA: TGTGCCAGCTCACCTAAGGCCCAGGGGAACTCTGGAAACACCATATATTTT; CDR3: CASSPKAQGNSGNTIYF
J: TRBJ2-1; size: NA; V: TRBV6-4; D: TRBD1; DNA: TGTGCCAGCAGTGCCACCTTCCCAGGGGGTAGTCCAGGAGAGCAGTTCTTC; CDR3: CASSATFPGGSPGEQFF
J: TRBJ2-7; size: NA; V: TRBV11-1; D: TRBD1; DNA: TGTGCCAGCAGCCTAGATCCTGGGACAGGGGGAAACGAGCAGTACTTC; CDR3: CASSLDPGTGGNEQYF
J: TRBJ2-7; size: NA; V: TRBV6-5; D: TRBD1; DNA: TGTGCCAGCAGGAGGGACAGGGCGTCATCCTACGAGCAGTACTTC; CDR3: CASRRDRASSYEQYF
J: TRBJ2-3; size: NA; V: TRBV29-1; D: NA; DNA: TGCAGCGTTTGGACCCACACAGATACGCAGTATTTT; CDR3: CSVWTHTDTQYF
J: TRBJ2-2; size: NA; V: TRBV10-3; D: NA; DNA: TGTGCCATCAGTGGGGGGACCGGGGAGCTGTTTTTT; CDR3: CAISGGTGELFF
J: TRBJ2-3; size: NA; V: TRBV7-2; D: NA; DNA: TGTGCCAGCAGCTTCAGGACGGGCACAGATACGCAGTATTTT; CDR3: CASSFRTGTDTQYF
J: TRBJ1-1; size: NA; V: TRBV7-2; D: NA; DNA: TGTGCCAGCAGCTTTCCGGGACGTGAAGCTTTCTTT; CDR3: CASSFPGREAFF
J: TRBJ2-1; size: NA; V: TRBV5-6; D: TRBD1; DNA: TGTGCCAGCAGCTTCCGGGACAGAAATGAGCAGTTCTTC; CDR3: CASSFRDRNEQFF
J: TRBJ2-5; size: few; V: TRBV18; D: NA; DNA: TGTGCCAGCTCAGAGGACCAAGAGGGGACCCAGTACTTC; CDR3: CASSEDQEGTQYF
J: TRBJ1-2; size: NA; V: TRBV28; D: TRBD1; DNA: TGTGCCAGCAGGATGACAGGGTACTATGGCTACACCTTC; CDR3: CASRMTGYYGYTF
J: TRBJ2-5; size: NA; V: TRBV7-2; D: NA; DNA: TGTGCCAGCAGCTTAGCGAGTTACCAAGAGACCCAGTACTTC; CDR3: CASSLASYQETQYF
J: TRBJ1-1; size: NA; V: TRBV28; D: TRBD1; DNA: TGTGCCAGCAGTTTATTAACAGGGGTGAGAGCTTTCTTT; CDR3: CASSLLTGVRAFF
J: TRBJ2-1; size: NA; V: TRBV29-1; D: TRBD2; DNA: TGCACGGGAGGAGGGAACAATGAGCAGTTCTTC; CDR3: CTGGGNNEQFF
J: TRBJ2-1; size: NA; V: TRBV18; D: NA; DNA: TGTGCCAGCTCACGGAGGGGAGAGGACTACCTCTATGAGCAGTTCTTC; CDR3: CASSRRGEDYLYEQFF
J: TRBJ1-5; size: NA; V: TRBV28; D: NA; DNA: TGTGCCAGCACCCCAGATAATAGCAATCAGCCCCAGCATTTT; CDR3: CASTPDNSNQPQHF
J: TRBJ2-5; size: NA; V: TRBV15; D: NA; DNA: TGTGCCACCTTGGCCCGCGGGACAGAGACCCAGTACTTC; CDR3: CATLARGTETQYF
J: TRBJ2-5; size: NA; V: TRBV18; D: TRBD2; DNA: TGTGCCAGCTCACCTGCCGGGACTAGCTGGCGAATTCATGGGGAGACCCAGTACTTC; CDR3: CASSPAGTSWRIHGETQYF
J: TRBJ1-1; size: NA; V: TRBV6-5; D: NA; DNA: TGTGCCAGCAGTTACTCGATGACAGCTTTCACTGAAGCTTTCTTT; CDR3: CASSYSMTAFTEAFF
J: TRBJ2-1; size: NA; V: TRBV5-4; D: NA; DNA: TGTGCCAGCAGCTTGGAAGGGAGGTTCTACAATGAGCAGTTCTTC; CDR3: CASSLEGRFYNEQFF
J: TRBJ2-3; size: once; V: TRBV9; D: NA; DNA: TGTGCCAGCAGCGTAGGGTTAACAGATACGCAGTATTTT; CDR3: CASSVGLTDTQYF
J: TRBJ2-1; size: NA; V: TRBV4-3; D: NA; DNA: TGCGCCAGCAGCTCCCGGACAGCCGGTACCGGGGACAATGAGCAGTTCTTC; CDR3: CASSSRTAGTGDNEQFF
J: TRBJ2-1; size: NA; V: TRBV6-5; D: NA; DNA: TGTGCCAGCACCGAGGGTCTCCTCAATGAGCAGTTCTTC; CDR3: CASTEGLLNEQFF
J: TRBJ1-5; size: NA; V: TRBV6-1; D: NA; DNA: TGTGCCAGCAGGGAAACAAGCAATCAGCCCCAGCATTTT; CDR3: CASRETSNQPQHF
J: TRBJ2-7; size: NA; V: TRBV5-6; D: NA; DNA: TGTGCCAGCAGATCGGGGACGGAAAAAAAGCAGTACTTC; CDR3: CASRSGTEKKQYF
J: TRBJ1-1; size: NA; V: TRBV7-3; D: NA; DNA: TGTGCCAGCAGCCGTACGGGGGGGAACACTGAAGCTTTCTTT; CDR3: CASSRTGGNTEAFF
J: TRBJ2-4; size: NA; V: TRBV11-2; D: TRBD2; DNA: TGTGCCAGCAGCTTAGGCGCTAGCGGAGCGGACCAAAACATTCAGTACTTC; CDR3: CASSLGASGADQNIQYF
J: TRBJ2-4; size: NA; V: TRBV2; D: TRBD2; DNA: TGTGCCAGCCGGACTAGAGGTGTGGCCAAAAACATTCAGTACTTC; CDR3: CASRTRGVAKNIQYF
J: TRBJ1-5; size: NA; V: TRBV5-4; D: NA; DNA: TGTGCCAGCAGCTTGGGAGGGGACATGAATCAGCCCCAGCATTTT; CDR3: CASSLGGDMNQPQHF
J: TRBJ2-7; size: NA; V: TRBV7-2; D: TRBD2; DNA: TGTGCCAGCAGCTTCGATCCCGGGACTAGACTGCAGTACTTC; CDR3: CASSFDPGTRLQYF
J: TRBJ2-1; size: once; V: TRBV15; D: TRBD2; DNA: TGTGCCACCAGCAGAGATCGACTAGCGGACAATGAGCAGTTCTTC; CDR3: CATSRDRLADNEQFF
J: TRBJ1-4; size: NA; V: TRBV6-1; D: NA; DNA: TGTGCCACCGAGCGGGGGGCCCATGAAAAACTGTTTTTT; CDR3: CATERGAHEKLFF
J: TRBJ2-7; size: once; V: TRBV7-2; D: TRBD2; DNA: TGTGCCAGCAGCCCCTCGGGACTAGCGGGATTCGAGCAGTACTTC; CDR3: CASSPSGLAGFEQYF
J: TRBJ2-7; size: NA; V: TRBV5-1; D: TRBD2; DNA: TGCGCCAGCAGCATCCAGCAATTAGCGGGAGGGCTCGAGCAGTACTTC; CDR3: CASSIQQLAGGLEQYF
J: TRBJ1-3; size: NA; V: TRBV9; D: TRBD1; DNA: TGTGCCAGCAGCCCCCGAGGCCGGGACAGGGATGGAAACACCATATATTTT; CDR3: CASSPRGRDRDGNTIYF
J: TRBJ2-3; size: NA; V: TRBV19; D: TRBD2; DNA: TGTGCCAGTAGACGGGCTAGCGGGAGCACAGATACGCAGTATTTT; CDR3: CASRRASGSTDTQYF
J: TRBJ2-7; size: NA; V: TRBV6-6; D: NA; DNA: TGTGCCAGCGCCCCACTGGGGGCGGGGTTGGCCGAGCAGTACTTC; CDR3: CASAPLGAGLAEQYF
J: TRBJ2-1; size: NA; V: TRBV28; D: NA; DNA: TGTGCCAGCAAGGGGTTGGGCTCCTACAATGAGCAGTTCTTC; CDR3: CASKGLGSYNEQFF
J: TRBJ2-7; size: NA; V: TRBV5-1; D: NA; DNA: TGCGCCAGCAGCTTGGACCGGTACGAGCAGTACTTC; CDR3: CASSLDRYEQYF
J: TRBJ2-2; size: NA; V: TRBV4-3; D: TRBD2; DNA: TGCGCCAGCAGCCAAGATTCTAGCGGGAGACTTGGCACCGGGGAGCTGTTTTTT; CDR3: CASSQDSSGRLGTGELFF
J: TRBJ1-3; size: NA; V: TRBV28; D: NA; DNA: TGTGCCAGCAGAGCAACAGAAGCCGGGAACACCATATATTTT; CDR3: CASRATEAGNTIYF
J: TRBJ2-3; size: NA; V: TRBV19; D: TRBD1; DNA: TGTGCCAGTAGTGAGGGGGACAGAAAGGCCACAGATACGCAGTATTTT; CDR3: CASSEGDRKATDTQYF
J: TRBJ1-5; size: once; V: TRBV6-5; D: NA; DNA: TGTGCCAGCAGTTACGGATGGGGGTCCAATCAGCCCCAGCATTTT; CDR3: CASSYGWGSNQPQHF